These 13 T cell receptor beta chains originate from one sample sequenced in a study of Tregs in tolerant kidney transplant recipients. Related graft donors supplied nonmyeloablative bone marrow transplants, and mixed chimerism was transient. Sequencing used immunoSEQ multiplex PCR; TCRdb keeps in-frame clones, though not all of them. The data show about 21,000 clones, over 70% seen once. The material was CD8+ T cells from blood (PBMCs), obtained 6 months after the transplant. These receptors all come from a human patient who received a combined kidney and bone marrow transplant. The T cells may partly be graft donor cells.

The sample holds a few counts of this clone. V usage is TRBV7-8 and J usage is TRBJ2-7; the match to TRBD1 covers 9 bases. The CDR3 length is 14 residues. CDR1 is SGHVS and CDR2 is FQNEAQ in the germline V gene. Unmatched junction bases numbered 5, after V lost 5 bases and J lost 3 bases. CDR3: CASSPGTGHYEQYF. In DNA, the CDR3 is TGTGCCAGCAGCCCCGGGACAGGGCACTACGAGCAGTACTTC.

V gene TRBV6-5 combines with J gene TRBJ2-7; 10 bases match TRBD1. The ends lost 0 bases at V and 6 bases at J; junction bases unmatched: 2. The CDR3 has 14 residues. Germline CDR1 is MNHEY and CDR2 is SVGAGI. CDR3 DNA: TGTGCCAGCAGTTACTCTGGGACAGGGGTCGAGCAGTACTTC. Protein sequence: CASSYSGTGVEQYF.

The chain recombines TRBV27 with TRBJ1-6; D gene ambiguous. With 1 base removed from V and 11 bases from J, the gap between germline ends came to 9 bases. The germline V gene encodes CDR1 MNHEY and CDR2 SMNVEV (reference sequence). The CDR3 totals 13 residues. CDR3 DNA sequence: TGTGCCAGCAGTTTATTAGGAGGTACACCCCTCCACTTT. Translation gives CASSLLGGTPLHF.

This clone showed up just once. The chain combines TRBV29-1 with TRBJ2-7, with a weak D call TRBD2 (5 bases). Per the germline V gene, CDR1 is SQVTM and CDR2 is ANQGSEA. This CDR3 region has 13 residues. V lost 1 base and J 3 bases, leaving 10 bases between the germline ends. CDR3 loop: CSVEAQEDYEQYF. As DNA, the CDR3 is TGCAGCGTTGAAGCTCAGGAGGACTACGAGCAGTACTTC.

This clone was counted once. The rearrangement links TRBV5-1 to TRBJ2-1; 14 bases line up with TRBD2. The CDR3 has 23 amino acids. Germline V gene sequence: CDR1 SGHRS, CDR2 YFSETQ. Unmatched junction bases numbered 21, after V lost 4 bases and J lost 0 bases. The CDR3 is CASSLRLAGGSREGLSSYNEQFF. Here the CDR3 DNA reads TGCGCCAGCAGCCTACGACTAGCGGGAGGGTCTAGGGAGGGGTTGAGCTCCTACAATGAGCAGTTCTTC.

The V gene is TRBV7-9, the J gene TRBJ1-2, with 9 bases matching TRBD1. The CDR3 consists of 15 residues. Germline V gene sequence: CDR1 SEHNR, CDR2 FQNEAQ (reference sequence). J was trimmed by 4 bases and V by 0 bases; bases with no gene match: 3. This CDR3 is CASSLAGTGIYGYTF. The CDR3 nucleotides read TGTGCCAGCAGCTTAGCCGGGACAGGGATCTATGGCTACACCTTC.

In this sample, this clone turned up a few times. The chain couples TRBV7-3 to TRBJ1-2; 7 positions match TRBD1. Trimming at V came to 3 bases and at J to 3 bases, leaving 4 bases not matched to a gene. The CDR3 is 14 amino acids. Germline loops: CDR1 SGHTA, CDR2 FQGTGA. The CDR3 coding sequence is TGTGCCAGCAGCTTGGACGGGACAGACTATGGCTACACCTTC. This gives the protein CASSLDGTDYGYTF.

The chain uses TRBV19 and TRBJ2-1, with 10 bases aligning to TRBD2. V shed 4 bases and J 1 base; nucleotides not matched to a gene: 4. Germline-derived CDR1 and CDR2 are LNHDA and SQIVND (reference sequence). The CDR3 loop spans 16 amino acids. CDR3 protein: CASSTYSGRSYNEQFF. As DNA, the CDR3 is TGTGCCAGTAGTACCTATAGCGGGAGGTCCTACAATGAGCAGTTCTTC.

The genes are TRBV28 and TRBJ2-7, with 7 bases that match TRBD1. Germline CDR1 reads MDHEN; CDR2 reads SYDVKM. V gave up 3 bases and J gave up 0 bases; unmatched junction bases: 8. The CDR3 extends over 16 amino acids. The CDR3 nucleotides are TGTGCCAGCAGTTTGGGTTCGGACAGGCACTCCTACGAGCAGTACTTC. As protein: CASSLGSDRHSYEQYF.

The chain's CDR3 is CASINNEQFF. The CDR3 DNA is TGTGCCAGCATAAACAATGAGCAGTTCTTC. The chain is built from TRBV7-9 and TRBJ2-1; D not certain. Trimming shortened V by 7 bases and J by 5 bases, and 3 bases separated the two germline ends. Germline loops: CDR1 SEHNR, CDR2 FQNEAQ (reference sequence). The CDR3 runs 10 residues. The whole variable domain, filled in from reference TRBV7-9 and TRBJ2-1, reads DTGVSQNPRHKITKRGQNVTFRCDPISEHNRLYWYRQTLGQGPEFLTYFQNEAQLEKSRLLSDRFSAERPKGSFSTLEIQRTEQGDSAMYLCASINNEQFFGPGTRLTVL.

This clone showed up just once. The V and J genes are TRBV19 and TRBJ1-1; no firm D call. This CDR3 spans 14 amino acids. Per germline, CDR1 LNHDA and CDR2 SQIVND (reference sequence). V lost 3 bases and J lost 7, with 15 bases in between. CDR3 loop: CASSISPTVHEAFF. The CDR3 DNA follows: TGTGCCAGTAGTATTAGTCCCACTGTCCATGAAGCTTTCTTT.

V is TRBV10-2 and J is TRBJ2-1; D remains unclear. Germline V gene lookup returns CDR1 WSHSY and CDR2 SAAADI. V lost 8 bases, J lost 15 bases, and 14 bases lay in between. The CDR3 covers 10 residues. The DNA of the CDR3 is TGCGCCAGCGTCGACGGGTCCGTGTTCTTC. This codes for CASVDGSVFF.

CDR3 sequence: CATSNRQAGTDTQYF. The CDR3 nucleotides are TGTGCCACCAGCAACCGACAGGCCGGCACAGATACGCAGTATTTT. The rearrangement uses TRBV15 and TRBJ2-3; tentative D call: TRBD1 (6 bases). Trimming took 4 bases from V and 1 from J, leaving 12 bases between them. Germline loops: CDR1 LNHNV, CDR2 YYDKDF (reference sequence). The CDR3 length is 15 residues.